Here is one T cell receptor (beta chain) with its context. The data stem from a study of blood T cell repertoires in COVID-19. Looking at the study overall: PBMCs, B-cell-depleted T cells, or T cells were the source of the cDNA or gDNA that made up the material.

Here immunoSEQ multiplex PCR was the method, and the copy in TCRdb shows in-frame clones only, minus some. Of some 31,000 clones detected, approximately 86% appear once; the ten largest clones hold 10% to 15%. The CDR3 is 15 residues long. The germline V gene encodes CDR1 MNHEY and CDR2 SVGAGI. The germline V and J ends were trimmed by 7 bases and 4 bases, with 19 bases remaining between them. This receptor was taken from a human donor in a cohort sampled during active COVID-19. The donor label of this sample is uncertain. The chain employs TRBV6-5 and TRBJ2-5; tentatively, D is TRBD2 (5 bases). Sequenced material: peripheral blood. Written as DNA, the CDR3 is TGTGCCAGCACCCCCCCCGGACGGCGGGCAGAGACCCAGTACTTC. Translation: CASTPPGRRAETQYF.